These 25 T cell receptor beta chains originate from one sample sequenced in a study of identical twins. TCRdb re-analysed the 5' RACE reads in MiXCR, keeping a single row per CDR3 protein. In the table there are under 350,000 distinct CDR3 sequences, 8% to 9.5% of which are singletons. This sample was also put to use in a study of yellow fever vaccine responses in identical twins.

The material sequenced was CD8+ T cells sorted from blood. The source is a young woman in good health.

This clonotype has only a few counts. The chain joins TRBV20-1 to TRBJ2-7; possibly TRBD1 or TRBD2 for D (5 bases each). This CDR3 contains 11 residues. In germline, CDR1 is DFQATT, CDR2 SNEGSKA (reference sequence). The ends were cut back, 4 bases at V and 2 bases at J, with 6 bases in the middle. CDR3 sequence: CSATGPYEQYF. Written as DNA, the CDR3 is TGCAGTGCTACGGGGCCCTACGAGCAGTACTTC.

This sequence joins TRBV12-3 or TRBV12-4 and TRBJ2-1; D remains ambiguous. There are 14 residues in the CDR3. Trimming took 3 bases from V and 0 from J, leaving 6 bases between them. The CDR3 coding sequence is TGTGCCAGCAGTTTTACAGTCTCCTACAATGAGCAGTTCTTC. Protein sequence: CASSFTVSYNEQFF.

The table lists this clonotype with a few counts. The rearrangement uses TRBV20-1 and TRBJ2-1, with TRBD1 identical over 8 bases. The V and J ends lost 6 bases and 7 bases, in that order; junction bases with no gene match: 11. Germline V CDR1 and CDR2: DFQATT, SNEGSKA (reference sequence). The CDR3 spans 14 residues. The chain's CDR3 is CSANAGGAENEQFF. The CDR3 DNA sequence: TGCAGTGCAAACGCAGGGGGCGCAGAAAATGAGCAGTTCTTC.

For this clonotype: A junction boundary mismatches the germline segment, possibly from a read error. The J gene is TRBJ1-1, the V gene TRBV4-2, with a weak D call TRBD1 (6 bases). Germline assignment: CDR1 LGHNA and CDR2 YNFKEQ. The CDR3 has 15 residues. The CDR3 DNA is TGTGCCAGCAGCAAAGATTCCGGGACACCCACTGAAGCTTTCTTT. Translated, it gives CASSKDSGTPTEAFF.

This clonotype was recorded many times. The CDR3 DNA follows: TGCAGCGTTCCACAGGGATCCACTGAAGCTTTCTTT. It is translated as CSVPQGSTEAFF. The rearrangement joins TRBV29-1 to TRBJ1-1; the D gene is possibly TRBD1 (6 bases). Germline CDR1 reads SQVTM; CDR2 reads ANQGSEA. The germline V and J ends were trimmed by 5 bases and 4 bases, with 11 bases remaining between them. This CDR3 contains 12 residues.

The genes are TRBV6-5 and TRBJ2-3; no definite D call. The V gene's germline CDR1 is MNHEY and CDR2 SVGAGI. This CDR3 spans 15 amino acids. The V and J ends lost 4 bases and 2 bases respectively, with 13 bases between them. As DNA, the CDR3 is TGTGCCAGCAGTTTGACCGCCCTCTACACAGATACGCAGTATTTT. Its protein product is CASSLTALYTDTQYF.

This clonotype was seen a few times. The chain carries TRBV7-9 and TRBJ1-1, with 10 bases matching TRBD1. CDR1 SEHNR and CDR2 FQNEAQ come from the germline V gene (reference sequence). V lost 1 base, J lost 0 bases, and 5 bases stayed unmatched. The CDR3 is 17 residues long. The CDR3 reads CASSLVKDRGMNTEAFF. Here the CDR3 DNA reads TGTGCCAGCAGCTTAGTTAAGGACAGGGGGATGAACACTGAAGCTTTCTTT.

This clonotype was observed at least ten times. V is TRBV6-5 and J is TRBJ2-5; 8 bases match TRBD2. This CDR3 is built from 16 residues. Looked up from germline, CDR1 is MNHEY and CDR2 is SVGAGI. The V segment lost 4 bases and the J segment 5 bases; nucleotides outside the gene matches: 12. Written as DNA, the CDR3 is TGTGCCAGCAGTTCCAGGATAGCGGGAACTTGGGAGACCCAGTACTTC. Its translation is CASSSRIAGTWETQYF.

This clonotype showed up just a few times. The chain links TRBV28 to TRBJ1-5; D is unclear. The V gene's germline CDR1 is MDHEN and CDR2 SYDVKM. The length of the CDR3 is 12 residues. Trimming removed 5 bases from V and 7 bases from J, with 9 bases in between. The CDR3 sequence: CASSLDEQPQHF. The CDR3 DNA reads as TGTGCCAGCAGTCTTGACGAGCAGCCCCAGCATTTT. Variable domain in full (rest from reference TRBV28 and TRBJ1-5): DVKVTQSSRYLVKRTGEKVFLECVQDMDHENMFWYRQDPGLGLRLIYFSYDVKMKEKGDIPEGYSVSREKKERFSLILESASTNQTSMYLCASSLDEQPQHFGDGTRLSIL.

This clonotype was counted only a few times. Germline and junction disagree at one end, which may indicate a read error. The chain links TRBV7-7 to TRBJ2-5, with 7 nucleotides matching TRBD1. Germline values: CDR1 SSHAT, CDR2 FNYEAQ (reference sequence). The CDR3 is 16 residues long. The CDR3 is CASSLATGPLRETQYF. The CDR3 nucleotides read TGTGCTAGCAGCTTAGCGACAGGGCCCCTCCGGGAGACCCAGTACTTC.

The table lists this clonotype with many counts. CDR3 loop: CASSQFRDRGPKGAEAFF. DNA of the CDR3: TGTGCCAGCAGCCAATTCCGGGACAGGGGCCCGAAGGGGGCTGAAGCTTTCTTT. This chain uses TRBV3-1 with TRBJ1-1, with 10 positions matching TRBD1. J gave up 6 bases and V 2 bases, and 15 bases lay outside the gene matches. Per germline, CDR1 LGHDT and CDR2 YNNKEL (reference sequence). The CDR3 runs to 18 residues.

The chain carries TRBV29-1 and TRBJ1-2; no clear D. V lost 6 bases to trimming and J lost 8 bases, with 13 bases between them. This CDR3 comprises 11 residues. Germline lookup yields CDR1 SQVTM and CDR2 ANQGSEA. CDR3 DNA sequence: TGCAGCGTCGAGAGTGGGAGCGGCTACACCTTC. Protein product: CSVESGSGYTF.

This clonotype turned up a few times. This sequence joins TRBV27 and TRBJ2-1; D uncertain. V shed 4 bases and J shed 0 bases, with 16 bases lying between them. CDR1 is MNHEY, CDR2 SMNVEV, per germline (reference sequence). CDR3 length: 17 amino acids. CDR3 bases: TGTGCCAGCAGTTCTAAAACCCCTGATCTCTCCTACAATGAGCAGTTCTTC. Amino acids: CASSSKTPDLSYNEQFF.

The CDR3 DNA reads TGCAGCGTTGAGGGACGTGACGAGCAGTACTTC. This translates into CSVEGRDEQYF. The rearrangement joins TRBV29-1 to TRBJ2-7; tentatively, D is TRBD1 or TRBD2 (5 bases each). Trimming left V 3 bases short and J 5 bases short, with 8 bases between. Germline V gene sequence: CDR1 SQVTM, CDR2 ANQGSEA. The CDR3 covers 11 residues.

This rearrangement joins TRBV20-1 to TRBJ2-1; D gene ambiguous. This CDR3 is 8 amino acids long. In germline, CDR1 is DFQATT, CDR2 SNEGSKA (reference sequence). The CDR3 spells CLYNEQFF. For the CDR3, the DNA is TGCTTATACAATGAGCAGTTCTTC.

The sample holds many counts of this clonotype. The chain couples TRBV12-3 or TRBV12-4 to TRBJ1-2, with D possibly being TRBD1 (5 bases). This CDR3 region has 15 residues. Between the trimmed V and J ends, which lost 4 bases and 7 bases, there was a span of 19 bases. The CDR3 protein is CASSSSGTTDSGYTF. As DNA, the CDR3 is TGTGCCAGCAGTTCATCCGGGACCACCGACTCTGGCTACACCTTC.

The sample holds many counts of this clonotype. The chain employs TRBV7-9 and TRBJ2-7, with unresolved D. The CDR3 runs 14 residues. Looked up from germline, CDR1 is SEHNR and CDR2 is FQNEAQ (reference sequence). V was shortened by 4 bases and J by 2 bases, with 12 bases between the two germline ends. Here the CDR3 DNA reads TGTGCCAGCAGCTACTCAAGAGAGACCTACGAGCAGTACTTC. Its protein is CASSYSRETYEQYF. Supplemented by reference TRBV7-9 and TRBJ2-7, the full variable domain reads DTGVSQNPRHKITKRGQNVTFRCDPISEHNRLYWYRQTLGQGPEFLTYFQNEAQLEKSRLLSDRFSAERPKGSFSTLEIQRTEQGDSAMYLCASSYSRETYEQYFGPGTRLTVT.

The genes are TRBV7-9 and TRBJ2-5; TRBD2 might be the D (6 bases). Germline CDR1 SEHNR, CDR2 FQNEAQ (reference sequence). This CDR3 region has 17 residues. V gave up 0 bases and J gave up 4 bases, with 18 bases separating them. CDR3 DNA: TGTGCCAGCAGCTTAGCTCTCGGACTACGGGATGGAGAGACCCAGTACTTC. This translates into CASSLALGLRDGETQYF.

The V call is TRBV10-1, the J call TRBJ1-1; unclear D gene. Between the trimmed V and J ends, which lost 8 bases and 0 bases, there was a span of 10 bases. Germline loops: CDR1 WNHNN, CDR2 SYGVQD (reference sequence). The CDR3 extends over 13 amino acids. The CDR3: CASSRVMNTEAFF. CDR3 sequence (DNA): TGCGCCAGCTCCCGCGTTATGAACACTGAAGCTTTCTTT.

This clonotype came up many times. The chain employs TRBV27 and TRBJ2-7; 8 positions match TRBD2. Germline-derived CDR1 and CDR2 are MNHEY and SMNVEV (reference sequence). V shed 2 bases, J shed 3 bases, and the junction held 3 bases outside the gene matches. The CDR3 has 14 amino acids. The CDR3 reads CASSLTSGLYEQYF. The CDR3 DNA reads as TGTGCCAGCAGTTTAACTAGCGGCCTCTACGAGCAGTACTTC.

This clonotype came up many times. An end of the junction differs from the germline gene, which may be a read error. The V gene is TRBV7-7, the J gene TRBJ2-2; the D call may be TRBD1 or TRBD2 (7 bases each). This CDR3 has 14 amino acids. Germline assignment: CDR1 SSHAT and CDR2 FNYEAQ (reference sequence). CDR3 residues: CASSGTVNTGELFF. The CDR3 coding sequence is TGTGCTAGCAGCGGGACAGTGAACACCGGGGAGCTGTTTTTT.

This clonotype was detected many times. V usage is TRBV27 and J usage is TRBJ2-7; D call uncertain. The length of the CDR3 is 12 residues. CDR1 is MNHEY and CDR2 is SMNVEV in the germline V gene (reference sequence). V was shortened by 3 bases and J by 2 bases, with 5 bases between the two germline ends. For the CDR3, the DNA is TGTGCCAGCAGTTTTAGCACCTACGAGCAGTACTTC. Translation gives CASSFSTYEQYF.

This clonotype has only a few counts. This chain uses TRBV20-1 with TRBJ2-1; TRBD2 agrees at 9 bases. The CDR3 runs to 16 residues. V was pared by 1 base and J by 4 bases, with 8 bases of the junction left unmatched. Germline CDR1 and CDR2: DFQATT and SNEGSKA (reference sequence). In nucleotides, the CDR3 is TGCAGTGCTAGAGGAAGTGGTAGCGGGAGATACAATGAGCAGTTCTTC. This sequence encodes CSARGSGSGRYNEQFF.

This clonotype was seen repeatedly, ten times or more. The V gene is TRBV3-1, the J gene TRBJ2-1; the match to TRBD1 covers 8 bases. The CDR3 has 15 residues. Losses at the gene ends were 0 bases for V and 7 bases for J; bases not matched to a gene: 5. Per the germline V gene, CDR1 is LGHDT and CDR2 is YNNKEL (reference sequence). The CDR3 DNA follows: TGTGCCAGCAGCCAAGACAGGGGGCGAGGGAATGAGCAGTTCTTC. This sequence encodes CASSQDRGRGNEQFF.

The chain couples TRBV10-1 to TRBJ2-4; unclear D gene. CDR1 and CDR2 (germline): WNHNN, SYGVQD (reference sequence). This CDR3 spans 14 amino acids. The V end was cut by 3 bases, the J end by 8 bases, with 14 bases between. As DNA, the CDR3 is TGCGCCAGCAGTGACCCCCTTGCTGGCTACATTCAGTACTTC. It yields the protein CASSDPLAGYIQYF.